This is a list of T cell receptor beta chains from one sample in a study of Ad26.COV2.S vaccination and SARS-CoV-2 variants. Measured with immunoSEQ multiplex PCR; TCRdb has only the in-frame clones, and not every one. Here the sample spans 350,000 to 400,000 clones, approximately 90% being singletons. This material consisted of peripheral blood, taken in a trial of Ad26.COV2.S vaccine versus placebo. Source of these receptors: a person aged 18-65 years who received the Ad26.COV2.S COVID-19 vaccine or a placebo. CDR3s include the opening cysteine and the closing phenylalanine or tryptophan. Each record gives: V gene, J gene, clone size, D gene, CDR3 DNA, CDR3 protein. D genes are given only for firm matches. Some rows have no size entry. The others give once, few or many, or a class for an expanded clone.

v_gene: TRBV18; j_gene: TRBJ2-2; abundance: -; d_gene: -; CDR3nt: TGTGCCAGCTCACCTTCTTACACCGGGGAGCTGTTTTTT; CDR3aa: CASSPSYTGELFF
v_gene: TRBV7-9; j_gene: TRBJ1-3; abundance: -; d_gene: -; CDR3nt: TGTGCCAGCAGCTTATGGGCTGTTGGAAACACCATATATTTT; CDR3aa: CASSLWAVGNTIYF
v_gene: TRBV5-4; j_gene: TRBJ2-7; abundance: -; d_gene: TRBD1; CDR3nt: TGTGCCAGCAGCTTGGGACAGGGGGCTAACGAGCAGTACTTC; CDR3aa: CASSLGQGANEQYF
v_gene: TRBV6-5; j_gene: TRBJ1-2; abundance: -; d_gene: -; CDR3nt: TGTGCCAGCAGGGGGCCGGCTGGCTACACCTTC; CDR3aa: CASRGPAGYTF
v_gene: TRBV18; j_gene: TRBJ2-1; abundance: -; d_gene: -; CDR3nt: TGTGCCAGCTCACCACTCCAGGGTTCGTCCTACAATGAGCAGTTCTTC; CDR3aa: CASSPLQGSSYNEQFF
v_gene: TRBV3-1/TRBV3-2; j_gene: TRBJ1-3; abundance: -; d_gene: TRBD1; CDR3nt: TGTGCCAGCAGCCCCGGGGCTTTAAGGACAGGGTGGAGAAACACCATATATTTT; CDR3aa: CASSPGALRTGWRNTIYF
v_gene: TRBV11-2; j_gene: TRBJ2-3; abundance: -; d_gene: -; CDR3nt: TGTGCCAGCAGCCGGTTTGGGAAAGGGACAGATACGCAGTATTTT; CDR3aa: CASSRFGKGTDTQYF
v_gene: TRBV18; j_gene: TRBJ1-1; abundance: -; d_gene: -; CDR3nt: TGTGCCAGCTCACCGTTGCCACCTTACATGAACACTGAAGCTTTCTTT; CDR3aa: CASSPLPPYMNTEAFF
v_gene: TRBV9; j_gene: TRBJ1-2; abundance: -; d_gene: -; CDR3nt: TGTGCCAGCAGCGTAGTGGGGGGTGGCTACACCTTC; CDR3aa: CASSVVGGGYTF
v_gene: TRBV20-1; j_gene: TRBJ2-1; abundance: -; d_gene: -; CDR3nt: TGCAGTGCTAGTCACAGGTGGGGGAACAATGAGCAGTTCTTC; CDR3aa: CSASHRWGNNEQFF
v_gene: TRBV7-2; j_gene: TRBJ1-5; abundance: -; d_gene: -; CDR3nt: TGTGCCAGCAGCTCTCGGGGACAGCCCCAGCATTTT; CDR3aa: CASSSRGQPQHF
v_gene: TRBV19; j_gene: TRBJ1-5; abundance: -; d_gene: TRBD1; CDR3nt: TGTGCCAGTAGTATAGCGGGCCGAGGGGGCCGTAGCAATCAGCCCCAGCATTTT; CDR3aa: CASSIAGRGGRSNQPQHF
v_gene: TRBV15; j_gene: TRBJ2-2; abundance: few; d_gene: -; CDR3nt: TGTGCCACCAGCGTCTCACTAGGGGGGGAGCTGTTTTTT; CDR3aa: CATSVSLGGELFF
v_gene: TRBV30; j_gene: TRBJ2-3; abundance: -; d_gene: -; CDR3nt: TGTGCCTGGAGACAGGGAGCGGCCACAGATACGCAGTATTTT; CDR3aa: CAWRQGAATDTQYF
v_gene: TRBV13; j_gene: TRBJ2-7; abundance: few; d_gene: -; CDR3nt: TGTGCCAGCAGCCAGACACGGATCTACGAGCAGTACTTC; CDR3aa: CASSQTRIYEQYF
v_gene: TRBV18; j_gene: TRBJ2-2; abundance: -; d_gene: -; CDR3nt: TGTGCCAGCTCAGCCTTACCGGCCGGGGAGCTGTTTTTT; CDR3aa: CASSALPAGELFF
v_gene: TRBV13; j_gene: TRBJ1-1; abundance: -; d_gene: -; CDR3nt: TGTGCCAGCAGCTTAAGGGGCACCCTCAAGAACACTGAAGCTTTCTTT; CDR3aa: CASSLRGTLKNTEAFF
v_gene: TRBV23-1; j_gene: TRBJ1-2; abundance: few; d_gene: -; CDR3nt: TGCGCCAGCAGTCGGGGGGGCCAGGCTAACTATGGCTACACCTTC; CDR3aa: CASSRGGQANYGYTF
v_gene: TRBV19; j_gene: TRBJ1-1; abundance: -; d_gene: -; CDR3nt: TGTGCCAGTAGTATACTCCCAGGGAACACTGAAGCTTTCTTT; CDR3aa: CASSILPGNTEAFF
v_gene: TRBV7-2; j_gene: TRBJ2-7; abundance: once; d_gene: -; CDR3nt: TGTGCCAGCAGCCCTTCGTTGGGGGTCTACGAGCAGTACTTC; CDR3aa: CASSPSLGVYEQYF
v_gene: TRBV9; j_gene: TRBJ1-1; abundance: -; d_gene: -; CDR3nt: TGTGCCAGCAGCGTAGTTCTTGGTCCCACTGAAGCTTTCTTT; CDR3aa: CASSVVLGPTEAFF
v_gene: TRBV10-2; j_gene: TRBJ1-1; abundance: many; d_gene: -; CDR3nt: TGCGCCAGCAATACAGACAACACTGAAGCTTTCTTT; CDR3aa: CASNTDNTEAFF
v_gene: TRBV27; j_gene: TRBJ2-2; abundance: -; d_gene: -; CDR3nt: TGTGCCAGCACCGGACTCACCGGGGAGCTGTTTTTT; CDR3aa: CASTGLTGELFF
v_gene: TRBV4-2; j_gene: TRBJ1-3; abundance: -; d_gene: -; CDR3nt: TGTGCCAGCAGCCAAGGGCACGGTGACTCTGGAAACACCATATATTTT; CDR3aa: CASSQGHGDSGNTIYF
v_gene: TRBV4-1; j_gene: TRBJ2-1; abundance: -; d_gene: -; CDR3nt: TGCGCCAGCAGCCAAGCTGTTGGTGACTATACTGAGCAGTTCTTC; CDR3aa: CASSQAVGDYTEQFF